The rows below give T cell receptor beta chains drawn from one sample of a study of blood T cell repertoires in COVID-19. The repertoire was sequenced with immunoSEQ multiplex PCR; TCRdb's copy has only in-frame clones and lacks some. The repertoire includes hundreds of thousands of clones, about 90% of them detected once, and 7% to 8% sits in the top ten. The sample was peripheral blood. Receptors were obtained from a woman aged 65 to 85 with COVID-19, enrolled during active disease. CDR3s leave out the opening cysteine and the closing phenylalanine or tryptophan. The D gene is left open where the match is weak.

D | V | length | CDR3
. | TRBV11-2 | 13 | ASTATGKANYGYT
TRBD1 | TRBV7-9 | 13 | ASSPRTGDGYGYT
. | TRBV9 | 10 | ASAGAVDTQY
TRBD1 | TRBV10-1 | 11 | ASSRQGNTEAF
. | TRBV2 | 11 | ASTPDSNTEAF
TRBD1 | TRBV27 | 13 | ASSPSQGAGSPLH
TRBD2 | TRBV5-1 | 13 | ASSPSLAGSDTQY
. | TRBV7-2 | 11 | ASSQNLVHTQY
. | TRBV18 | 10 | ASSTRQAPLF
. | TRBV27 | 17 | ASSLSTPSRGRSYNEQF
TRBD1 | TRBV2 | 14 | ASSENRGYSNQPQH
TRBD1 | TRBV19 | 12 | ASSRGQGSNEAF
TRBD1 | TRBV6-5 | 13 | ASSRMSDRAGTQY
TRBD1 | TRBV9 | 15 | ASSVGWRQGRTYEQY
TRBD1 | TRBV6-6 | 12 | ASSYSTGGETQY
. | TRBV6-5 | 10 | ASSYSRVVAF
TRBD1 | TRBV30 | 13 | AWSVGQGRRDEQY
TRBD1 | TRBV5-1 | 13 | ASSLEGTGYDEQY
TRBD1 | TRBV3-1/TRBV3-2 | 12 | ASSRTGSNSPLH
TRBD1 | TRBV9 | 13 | ASSVTTGIYNEQF
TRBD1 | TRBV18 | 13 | ATARTDREDNEQF
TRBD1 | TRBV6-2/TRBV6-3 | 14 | ASSPLAGTGSNEQY
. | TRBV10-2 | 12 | ASSEWGVNTEAF
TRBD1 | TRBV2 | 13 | ASATADGTVDGYT
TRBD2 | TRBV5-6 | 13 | ASSPERGRADTQY
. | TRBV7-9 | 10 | ASSPINQPQH
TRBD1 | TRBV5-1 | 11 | ASSGDRNTEAF
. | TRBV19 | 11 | ASSIEGTGELF
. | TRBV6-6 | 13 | ASSRTPEDTGELF
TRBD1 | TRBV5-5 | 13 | ASADRDKYNSPLH
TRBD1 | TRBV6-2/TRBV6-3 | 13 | ASSYPQGLNTEAF
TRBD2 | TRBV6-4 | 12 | ASSPTSEVNTQY
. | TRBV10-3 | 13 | AISPRGSGANVLT
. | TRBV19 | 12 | ASSILTGNQPQH
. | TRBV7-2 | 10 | ASSLGGYGYT
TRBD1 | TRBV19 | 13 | ATLDRAGGNTEAF
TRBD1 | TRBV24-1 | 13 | ATSATGGNTGELF
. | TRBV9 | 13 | ASSVAGYASYEQY
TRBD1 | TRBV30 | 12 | AWDLTGLREKLF
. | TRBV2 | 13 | ASWRLPNSGNTIY
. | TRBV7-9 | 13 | ASSLEEERADTQY
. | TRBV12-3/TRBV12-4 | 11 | ASSPRTNQPQH
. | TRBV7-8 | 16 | ASSFYRPGVILTDTQY
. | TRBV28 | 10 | ASKLGNTEAF
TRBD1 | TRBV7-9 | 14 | ASSHGQGGPSYEQY
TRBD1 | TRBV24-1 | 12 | ATSDPGQGVEQF
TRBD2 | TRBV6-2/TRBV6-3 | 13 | ASSWLAGLQETQY
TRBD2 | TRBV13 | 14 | ASSSRFLAGTNEQF
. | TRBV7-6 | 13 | ASSWGLGGRETQY
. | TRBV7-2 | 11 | ASSLEQGQPQH
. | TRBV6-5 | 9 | ASTSGYEQY
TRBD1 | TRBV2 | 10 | ASSSTDRVRH
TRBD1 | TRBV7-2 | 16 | ASSYRQGQGFSNQPQH